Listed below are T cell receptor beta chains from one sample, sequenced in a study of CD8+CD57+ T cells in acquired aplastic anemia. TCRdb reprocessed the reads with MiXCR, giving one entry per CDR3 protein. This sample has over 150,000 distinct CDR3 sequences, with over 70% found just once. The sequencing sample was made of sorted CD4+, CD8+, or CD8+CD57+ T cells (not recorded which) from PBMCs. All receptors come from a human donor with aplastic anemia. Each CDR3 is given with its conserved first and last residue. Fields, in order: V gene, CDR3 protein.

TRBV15,CATSRDWTGHMSSGANVLTF
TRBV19,CASSTREETQYF
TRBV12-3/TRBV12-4,CASSGAGRNYGYTF
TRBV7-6,CTSSLDVGYEQYF
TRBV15,CATSEGLAYEQYF
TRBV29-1,CSVGVPESSYNSPLHF
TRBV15,CATSRKGRGQANSPLHF
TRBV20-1,CSAGPAGQVYGYTF
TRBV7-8,CASSIWTGAGSGTQYF
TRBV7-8,CASKFEGWINEQFF
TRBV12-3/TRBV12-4,CASSLVDSNEQFF
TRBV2,CASSDGVGRRETQYF
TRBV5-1,CASSLGGVIAGTEAFF
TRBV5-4,CASRGGLGSDTQYF
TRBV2,CASSQGRSYEQYF
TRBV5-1,CASSLRAEDTEAFF
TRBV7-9,CASSTRTGINSPLHF
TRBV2,CASVRPFSTDTQYF
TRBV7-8,CASSLEITVHTIYF
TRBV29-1,CSVDRSGQRSTEAFF
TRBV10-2,CASSENAGSGANVLTFF
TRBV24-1,CATSDVGGNQPQHF
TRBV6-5,CASSLTDNTEAFF
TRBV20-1,CSARDGTSGSVETQYF
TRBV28,CASSPSGWNSPLHF
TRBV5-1,CASSSTGTTYEQYF
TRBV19,CASSPSSGGAYEQFF
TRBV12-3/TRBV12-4,CASSRDRTSPLHF
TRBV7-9,CASSLAGQSNYGYTF
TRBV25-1,CASSALGNTEAFF
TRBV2,CASSGDREGGRAEAFF
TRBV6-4,CASSGTGEAGEPFF
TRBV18,CASSRPGGEAFF
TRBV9,CANRPEALFGTDTQYF
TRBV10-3,CAISESEGTANTGELFF
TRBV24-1,CATSDPPTGSKLQYF
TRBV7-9,CASTPHEGGARETQYF
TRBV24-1,CATSDFPGSYTF
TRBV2,CASMGQELSYTF
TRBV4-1,CASSQDLEDKLFF
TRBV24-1,CATSDPGTDFADTQYF
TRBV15,CATRLTGGGTEAFF
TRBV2,CASSGHDEQYF
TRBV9,CASSVVGNSYNEQFF